This entry lists 20 T cell receptor beta chains sequenced from one sample in a study of regulatory dendritic cells for organ transplantation. This table comes from immunoSEQ multiplex PCR, and its TCRdb copy is limited to in-frame clones, with some not included. The table lists some 11,000 clones, 75% to 85% of them singletons. These TCRs are of unknown antigen specificity. Sorted subsets were CFSE-labeled and cultured roughly 5 days with allogeneic dendritic cells. The sample was naive CD8+ T cells from blood cultured with regulatory dendritic cells. Noted subset: CD45RA+ naive T cells. These receptors all stem from a human donor in good health.

The chain couples TRBV13 to TRBJ2-7, with 8 nucleotides matching TRBD2. The V segment lost 2 bases and the J segment 1 base; nucleotides outside the gene matches: 7. The CDR3 runs 16 residues. Per germline, CDR1 PRHDT and CDR2 FYEKMQ (reference sequence). The CDR3 spells CASSLRSGGPSYEQYF. For the CDR3, the DNA is TGTGCCAGCAGCTTAAGGAGCGGGGGACCTTCCTACGAGCAGTACTTC.

This rearrangement joins TRBV6-5 to TRBJ2-1; the match to TRBD1 covers 9 bases. From germline, CDR1 is MNHEY and CDR2 SVGAGI. After removal of 8 bases from V and 4 bases from J, the junction contained 3 bases not matched to a gene. The CDR3 has 13 residues. CDR3 in amino acids: CASEGQGYNEQFF. DNA of the CDR3: TGTGCCAGCGAGGGACAGGGTTACAATGAGCAGTTCTTC.

The chain is built from TRBV7-9 and TRBJ2-1; 11 nucleotides match TRBD2. Germline CDR1 is SEHNR and CDR2 is FQNEAQ (reference sequence). V was pared by 5 bases and J by 4 bases, with 4 bases of the junction left unmatched. The CDR3 covers 15 residues. This chain's CDR3 is CASSKTSGEYNEQFF. The DNA of the CDR3 is TGTGCCAGCAGCAAGACTAGCGGGGAGTACAATGAGCAGTTCTTC.

The chain has TRBV29-1 and TRBJ2-3; 8 bases agree with TRBD1. In germline, CDR1 is SQVTM, CDR2 ANQGSEA. This CDR3 spans 15 amino acids. The V gene end was trimmed by 5 bases and the J gene end by 0 bases; junction bases not matched to a gene: 7. The CDR3 nucleotides are TGCAGCGTTCCTTGGGACAGGCCAAGCACAGATACGCAGTATTTT. This codes for CSVPWDRPSTDTQYF.

J is TRBJ2-7 and V is TRBV19, with 9 bases aligning to TRBD1. V lost 4 bases, J lost 2 bases, and 6 bases stayed unmatched. Per the germline V gene, CDR1 is LNHDA and CDR2 is SQIVND (reference sequence). This CDR3 spans 15 amino acids. CDR3 nucleotides: TGTGCCAGTAGTAGGGACAGGGCGGTAGCCTACGAGCAGTACTTC. This sequence encodes CASSRDRAVAYEQYF.

This clone was recorded once. This rearrangement joins TRBV27 to TRBJ2-3, with 7 nucleotides matching TRBD2. Germline V gene data show CDR1 as MNHEY and CDR2 as SMNVEV (reference sequence). CDR3 length equals 17 residues. Trimming took 6 bases from V and 2 from J; bases not matched to a gene: 14. As DNA, the CDR3 is TGTGCCAGCAGCCCTTGGAGGTCTAGCGGTATCACAGATACGCAGTATTTT. This sequence encodes CASSPWRSSGITDTQYF.

The chain carries TRBV6-1 and TRBJ2-7, with 7 bases identical to TRBD1. The CDR3 loop spans 15 amino acids. Germline V gene sequence: CDR1 MNHNS, CDR2 SASEGT. V dropped 8 bases and J dropped 0; count of bases not matched to a gene: 10. The CDR3 bases are TGTGCCAGCCTATCGGACAGGCTCGTCTCCTACGAGCAGTACTTC. Translating it yields CASLSDRLVSYEQYF.

V is TRBV7-2 and J is TRBJ2-3; 13 positions agree with TRBD2. After removal of 5 bases from V and 4 bases from J, the junction contained 3 bases not matched to a gene. This CDR3 spans 15 amino acids. CDR1 is SGHTA, CDR2 FQGNSA, per germline. CDR3 DNA: TGTGCCAGCAGCGGACTAGCGGGGGCGCCAGATACGCAGTATTTT. Protein product: CASSGLAGAPDTQYF.

The V call is TRBV5-6, the J call TRBJ2-7, with D possibly matching TRBD1 (6 bases). The CDR3 has 17 residues. V was clipped by 3 bases and J by 1 base, with 20 bases between them. From germline, CDR1 is SGHDT and CDR2 YYEEEE. The chain's CDR3 is CASSWVTLGTKSYEQYF. Written as DNA, the CDR3 is TGTGCCAGCAGCTGGGTAACCCTCGGGACAAAATCCTACGAGCAGTACTTC.

The V gene is TRBV19, the J gene TRBJ1-5; D is perhaps TRBD1 (5 bases). Germline lookup yields CDR1 LNHDA and CDR2 SQIVND (reference sequence). The ends were cut back, 7 bases at V and 2 bases at J, with 15 bases in the middle. The CDR3 sequence is 15 residues long. CDR3 in DNA: TGTGCCAGTACCCCACAGGCCAGTCGCAATCAGCCCCAGCATTTT. It encodes CASTPQASRNQPQHF.

The chain has TRBV6-6 and TRBJ1-4; D gene uncertain. The CDR3 covers 14 residues. V gave up 6 bases and J gave up 3 bases, with 11 bases separating them. Per the germline V gene, CDR1 is MNHNY and CDR2 is SVGAGI (reference sequence). The CDR3 DNA reads as TGTGCCAGCAGCCCCGGTCAGGCTAATGAAAAACTGTTTTTT. Encoded protein: CASSPGQANEKLFF.

Written as DNA, the CDR3 is TGCGCCAGCAGCCGCACAGGGACAGACCCCTACAATGAGCAGTTCTTC. It translates to CASSRTGTDPYNEQFF. V is TRBV4-1 and J is TRBJ2-1; 7 bases fit TRBD1. This CDR3 has 16 amino acids. Germline CDR1 is MGHRA and CDR2 is YSYEKL. V was clipped by 4 bases and J by 2 bases; unmatched bases: 8.

This clone showed up just a few times. The chain carries TRBV29-1 and TRBJ1-1; maybe TRBD1 (5 bases). The V and J ends lost 4 bases and 1 base respectively, with 7 bases between them. CDR3 size: 12 residues. Germline V lookup: CDR1 SQVTM, CDR2 ANQGSEA. CDR3 coding DNA: TGCAGCGTTGGACAGTCGAACACTGAAGCTTTCTTT. Residues: CSVGQSNTEAFF. Combining the CDR3 with reference TRBV29-1 and TRBJ1-1 gives the whole variable domain SAVISQKPSRDICQRGTSLTIQCQVDSQVTMMFWYRQQPGQSLTLIATANQGSEATYESGFVIDKFPISRPNLTFSTLTVSNMSPEDSSIYLCSVGQSNTEAFFGQGTRLTVV.

The V gene is TRBV5-6, the J gene TRBJ1-1; perhaps TRBD1 as D (6 bases). Germline assignment: CDR1 SGHDT and CDR2 YYEEEE. The CDR3 contains 14 residues. V was cut by 3 bases and J by 7 bases, with 16 bases left in between. CDR3 protein: CASSYRVKESEAFF. The CDR3 DNA reads as TGTGCCAGCAGCTACAGGGTTAAAGAAAGTGAAGCTTTCTTT. The full variable domain, with the rest looked up from reference TRBV5-6 and TRBJ1-1, is DAGVTQSPTHLIKTRGQQVTLRCSPKSGHDTVSWYQQALGQGPQFIFQYYEEEERQRGNFPDRFSGHQFPNYSSELNVNALLLGDSALYLCASSYRVKESEAFFGQGTRLTVV.

V usage is TRBV5-6 and J usage is TRBJ2-5, with TRBD1 matching over 8 bases. This CDR3 contains 15 residues. V trimming: 3 bases; J trimming: 4 bases; junction bases outside the gene matches: 8. Germline assignment: CDR1 SGHDT and CDR2 YYEEEE. CDR3 protein: CASSSDRVRTETQYF. CDR3 sequence (DNA): TGTGCCAGCAGCTCGGACAGGGTGAGGACAGAGACCCAGTACTTC.

This rearrangement joins TRBV19 to TRBJ2-5, with 8 bases that match TRBD2. CDR1 and CDR2 (germline): LNHDA, SQIVND (reference sequence). This CDR3 comprises 16 residues. The junction had 18 bases not matched to a gene; V was cut back by 10 bases and J by 5 bases. CDR3 nucleotides: TGTGCCACCAGTATCGGGGCCCGGGGGGGCCACGAGACCCAGTACTTC. Translating it yields CATSIGARGGHETQYF. The complete variable domain, with remaining parts taken from reference TRBV19 and TRBJ2-5, reads DGGITQSPKYLFRKEGQNVTLSCEQNLNHDAMYWYRQDPGQGLRLIYYSQIVNDFQKGDIAEGYSVSREKKESFPLTVTSAQKNPTAFYLCATSIGARGGHETQYFGPGTRLLVL.

The gene calls are TRBV4-1 and TRBJ2-5; maybe TRBD2 (5 bases). The germline CDR1 and CDR2 sequences are MGHRA and YSYEKL. The CDR3 covers 16 residues. V was trimmed by 1 base and J by 1 base, leaving 13 bases between them. CDR3 DNA: TGCGCCAGCAGCCAAGCCCCGGAGGCTATCCAAGAGACCCAGTACTTC. Protein sequence: CASSQAPEAIQETQYF.

In its sample, this clone was seen a few times. The rearrangement joins TRBV11-2 to TRBJ1-1, with D tentatively TRBD1 (5 bases). CDR1 SGHAT and CDR2 FQNNGV come from the germline V gene. Trimming took 11 bases from V and 5 from J, leaving 21 bases between them. This CDR3 is built from 14 residues. CDR3 sequence reads: CAGANGIGGTEAFF. Written as DNA, the CDR3 is TGTGCCGGTGCCAACGGGATTGGGGGGACTGAAGCTTTCTTT.

The chain is built from TRBV7-8 and TRBJ2-3; TRBD1 agrees at 7 bases. Germline V gives CDR1 SGHVS, CDR2 FQNEAQ. V shed 5 bases, J shed 4 bases, and the junction held 3 bases outside the gene matches. The CDR3 is 13 residues long. The DNA for the CDR3 is TGTGCCAGCAGCCCGGGGACAGCAGATACGCAGTATTTT. It codes for CASSPGTADTQYF.

The J gene is TRBJ1-2, the V gene TRBV5-1; 7 nucleotides align to TRBD1. Germline V lookup: CDR1 SGHRS, CDR2 YFSETQ. This CDR3 has 13 residues. The trim removed 0 bases at V and 6 bases at J, leaving 2 bases unmatched. The CDR3 DNA is TGCGCCAGCAGCTTGGATGGACAGGATGGCTACACCTTC. Encoded protein: CASSLDGQDGYTF.